These T cell receptor beta chains were read from a single sample in a study of TIL therapy for anti-PD-1-resistant metastatic lung cancer. Assay used: immunoSEQ multiplex PCR; TCRdb lists only in-frame clones, some missing. The table lists about 95,000 clones, about two thirds of them singletons. Here the sequenced sample was tumor tissue, taken at baseline. The receptors originated from a person aged 25-80 years with non-small cell lung cancer. The CDR3 runs from the conserved cysteine through the conserved F or W. Fields, in order: J gene, CDR3 length, V gene, D gene, clone size, CDR3 DNA, CDR3 protein. A D gene is named only where the DNA matches it firmly. The size entry is marked missing in some rows and otherwise reads once, few, many or a size class.

J gene: TRBJ2-2; CDR3 length: 18; V gene: TRBV7-2; D gene: TRBD1; clone size: -; CDR3 DNA: TGTGCCAGCAGCCTTGACAGGGGGCGCGCTATTGACACCGGGGAGCTGTTTTTT; CDR3 protein: CASSLDRGRAIDTGELFF
J gene: TRBJ2-1; CDR3 length: 17; V gene: TRBV9; D gene: TRBD2; clone size: -; CDR3 DNA: TGTGCCAGCAGCGTAGCTGGCACTAGCGGGAGGGCCAATGAGCAGTTCTTC; CDR3 protein: CASSVAGTSGRANEQFF
J gene: TRBJ2-7; CDR3 length: 15; V gene: TRBV19; D gene: -; clone size: -; CDR3 DNA: TGTGCCAGTAGTATAGGGCAGGGTCTCTCCTACGAGCAGTACTTC; CDR3 protein: CASSIGQGLSYEQYF
J gene: TRBJ2-1; CDR3 length: 15; V gene: TRBV11-2; D gene: TRBD2; clone size: -; CDR3 DNA: TGTGCCAGCAGCGGGGGGGACTACTCCTACAATGAGCAGTTCTTC; CDR3 protein: CASSGGDYSYNEQFF
J gene: TRBJ2-3; CDR3 length: 15; V gene: TRBV19; D gene: -; clone size: -; CDR3 DNA: TGTGCCAGTAAAACGACTAGGACAACCACAGATACGCAGTATTTT; CDR3 protein: CASKTTRTTTDTQYF
J gene: TRBJ2-3; CDR3 length: 14; V gene: TRBV3-1/TRBV3-2; D gene: -; clone size: -; CDR3 DNA: TGTGCCAGCAGTCCTGGGGTTAGGACAGATACGCAGTATTTT; CDR3 protein: CASSPGVRTDTQYF
J gene: TRBJ2-2; CDR3 length: 17; V gene: TRBV19; D gene: TRBD2; clone size: -; CDR3 DNA: TGTGCCAGTCCTATTCGGACTAGCGGGGACAGCACCGGGGAGCTGTTTTTT; CDR3 protein: CASPIRTSGDSTGELFF
J gene: TRBJ2-7; CDR3 length: 12; V gene: TRBV10-3; D gene: -; clone size: few; CDR3 DNA: TGTGCCATCAGTGAGATGACCTACGAGCAGTACTTC; CDR3 protein: CAISEMTYEQYF
J gene: TRBJ2-2; CDR3 length: 12; V gene: TRBV27; D gene: -; clone size: -; CDR3 DNA: TGTGCCAGCAGTTTCGAGCCCGGGGAGCTGTTTTTT; CDR3 protein: CASSFEPGELFF
J gene: TRBJ1-6; CDR3 length: 15; V gene: TRBV6-1; D gene: TRBD1; clone size: -; CDR3 DNA: TGTGCCAGCAGTGAACTGGGAGGGGGCCGGTCACCCCTCCACTTT; CDR3 protein: CASSELGGGRSPLHF
J gene: TRBJ2-3; CDR3 length: 17; V gene: TRBV4-2; D gene: -; clone size: -; CDR3 DNA: TGTGCCAGCAGCCCTCTCGCGGGGGCCCTCCTCCCAGATACGCAGTATTTT; CDR3 protein: CASSPLAGALLPDTQYF
J gene: TRBJ2-5; CDR3 length: 15; V gene: TRBV7-9; D gene: -; clone size: -; CDR3 DNA: TGTGCCAGCAGCTTAGCACTAGGGCCCCAAGAGACCCAGTACTTC; CDR3 protein: CASSLALGPQETQYF
J gene: TRBJ1-2; CDR3 length: 15; V gene: TRBV6-2/TRBV6-3; D gene: TRBD1; clone size: once; CDR3 DNA: TGTGCCAGCAGTTCCCCCATGACAGGGGGCTATGGCTACACCTTC; CDR3 protein: CASSSPMTGGYGYTF
J gene: TRBJ2-7; CDR3 length: 16; V gene: TRBV21-1; D gene: -; clone size: -; CDR3 DNA: TGTGCCAGCAGCCAAAGGTGCGGGGGGGTCTCCTACGAGCAGTACTTC; CDR3 protein: CASSQRCGGVSYEQYF
J gene: TRBJ2-3; CDR3 length: 15; V gene: TRBV6-2/TRBV6-3; D gene: TRBD1; clone size: -; CDR3 DNA: TGTGCCAGCAGCGTCCCGGGACAGGTCACAGATACGCAGTATTTT; CDR3 protein: CASSVPGQVTDTQYF
J gene: TRBJ1-1; CDR3 length: 14; V gene: TRBV28; D gene: -; clone size: few; CDR3 DNA: TGTGCCAGTAGCCGTGGAGGCGACTTAACTGAAGCTTTCTTT; CDR3 protein: CASSRGGDLTEAFF
J gene: TRBJ2-7; CDR3 length: 11; V gene: TRBV12-3/TRBV12-4; D gene: -; clone size: once; CDR3 DNA: TGTGCCAGCAGTGTTGGGTACGAGCAGTACTTC; CDR3 protein: CASSVGYEQYF
J gene: TRBJ1-6; CDR3 length: 15; V gene: TRBV28; D gene: TRBD1; clone size: -; CDR3 DNA: TGTGCCAGCAGCATACAGGGGCGGCCTAATTCACCCCTCCACTTT; CDR3 protein: CASSIQGRPNSPLHF
J gene: TRBJ2-7; CDR3 length: 13; V gene: TRBV10-1; D gene: -; clone size: -; CDR3 DNA: TGCGCTAAAGATAGGGCGGGGATAGACGAGCAGTACTTC; CDR3 protein: CAKDRAGIDEQYF
J gene: TRBJ2-1; CDR3 length: 15; V gene: TRBV13; D gene: -; clone size: medium-sized; CDR3 DNA: TGTGCCAGCACCCCTGGGCTAAACTCCTACAATGAGCAGTTCTTC; CDR3 protein: CASTPGLNSYNEQFF
J gene: TRBJ2-7; CDR3 length: 14; V gene: TRBV7-2; D gene: TRBD2; clone size: -; CDR3 DNA: TGTGCCAGCAGAGCCGCGGGGGGCTCCTACGAGCAGTACTTC; CDR3 protein: CASRAAGGSYEQYF
J gene: TRBJ2-5; CDR3 length: 16; V gene: TRBV18; D gene: -; clone size: -; CDR3 DNA: TGTGCCAGCTCACCTGAACCGGGACCCCCTGCGGAGACCCAGTACTTC; CDR3 protein: CASSPEPGPPAETQYF
J gene: TRBJ2-3; CDR3 length: 14; V gene: TRBV7-9; D gene: -; clone size: -; CDR3 DNA: TGTGCCAGCAGCTTGGGGACAAGCACAGATACGCAGTATTTT; CDR3 protein: CASSLGTSTDTQYF
J gene: TRBJ2-2; CDR3 length: 14; V gene: TRBV19; D gene: -; clone size: -; CDR3 DNA: TGTGCCAGTAGTATCAGGCAAATTACCGGGGAGCTGTTTTTT; CDR3 protein: CASSIRQITGELFF
J gene: TRBJ1-1; CDR3 length: 15; V gene: TRBV2; D gene: TRBD1; clone size: -; CDR3 DNA: TGTGCCAGCAGAGTTCAGGGGGCATTGAACACTGAAGCTTTCTTT; CDR3 protein: CASRVQGALNTEAFF
J gene: TRBJ2-7; CDR3 length: 14; V gene: TRBV5-1; D gene: -; clone size: -; CDR3 DNA: TGCGCCAGCAGCTTGGCCCCGCAGTCCTACGAGCAGTACTTC; CDR3 protein: CASSLAPQSYEQYF
J gene: TRBJ2-7; CDR3 length: 11; V gene: TRBV28; D gene: -; clone size: -; CDR3 DNA: TGTGCCGTTCGACAGGACTACGAGCAGTACTTC; CDR3 protein: CAVRQDYEQYF
J gene: TRBJ1-5; CDR3 length: 13; V gene: TRBV5-1; D gene: -; clone size: -; CDR3 DNA: TGCGCCAGCAGCTATGGAGGGAACCAGCCCCAGCATTTT; CDR3 protein: CASSYGGNQPQHF
J gene: TRBJ2-3; CDR3 length: 17; V gene: TRBV4-2; D gene: -; clone size: few; CDR3 DNA: TGTGCCAGCAGAATAACCGGGACGCCCGGATTCGGGGATACGCAGTATTTT; CDR3 protein: CASRITGTPGFGDTQYF
J gene: TRBJ2-7; CDR3 length: 14; V gene: TRBV7-9; D gene: -; clone size: few; CDR3 DNA: TGTGCCAGCAGCTCTGAACTAACAGGGTACGAGCAGTACTTC; CDR3 protein: CASSSELTGYEQYF
J gene: TRBJ2-3; CDR3 length: 11; V gene: TRBV30; D gene: -; clone size: -; CDR3 DNA: TGTGCCTGGAGTCTCACAGATACGCAGTATTTT; CDR3 protein: CAWSLTDTQYF
J gene: TRBJ2-3; CDR3 length: 16; V gene: TRBV5-1; D gene: TRBD2; clone size: -; CDR3 DNA: TGCGCCAGCAGCTTCTCCACGGGGGGTCGCACAGATACGCAGTATTTT; CDR3 protein: CASSFSTGGRTDTQYF
J gene: TRBJ2-5; CDR3 length: 16; V gene: TRBV10-3; D gene: TRBD1; clone size: -; CDR3 DNA: TGTGCCATCCGACCTAACCGGACAGGGACGCAAGAGACCCAGTACTTC; CDR3 protein: CAIRPNRTGTQETQYF
J gene: TRBJ2-5; CDR3 length: 14; V gene: TRBV27; D gene: TRBD2; clone size: -; CDR3 DNA: TGTGCCGTCCTAGCGGGAGGGGGTGGTCGGACCCAGTACTTC; CDR3 protein: CAVLAGGGGRTQYF
J gene: TRBJ2-5; CDR3 length: 13; V gene: TRBV9; D gene: TRBD1; clone size: -; CDR3 DNA: TGTGCCAGCAGCGGACAGGGAACGAAGACCCAGTACTTC; CDR3 protein: CASSGQGTKTQYF
J gene: TRBJ2-5; CDR3 length: 14; V gene: TRBV19; D gene: -; clone size: -; CDR3 DNA: TGTGCCAGTAGTTCATACGGCGGACCGGAGACCCAGTACTTC; CDR3 protein: CASSSYGGPETQYF
J gene: TRBJ1-2; CDR3 length: 12; V gene: TRBV12-3/TRBV12-4; D gene: -; clone size: -; CDR3 DNA: TGTGCCATCTACCGGGACACACTTGGCTACACCTTC; CDR3 protein: CAIYRDTLGYTF
J gene: TRBJ1-5; CDR3 length: 14; V gene: TRBV19; D gene: TRBD1; clone size: few; CDR3 DNA: TGTGCCAGTAGCGCCAGGGGGATAAATCAGCCCCAGCATTTT; CDR3 protein: CASSARGINQPQHF
J gene: TRBJ1-1; CDR3 length: 13; V gene: TRBV7-3; D gene: TRBD1; clone size: -; CDR3 DNA: TGTGCCAGCAGCTCGGACAGGGGCACTGAAGCTTTCTTT; CDR3 protein: CASSSDRGTEAFF
J gene: TRBJ2-7; CDR3 length: 15; V gene: TRBV5-1; D gene: -; clone size: -; CDR3 DNA: TGCGCCAGCAGCTTGGCCGGTGACAATGCTTACGAGCAGTACTTC; CDR3 protein: CASSLAGDNAYEQYF
J gene: TRBJ2-5; CDR3 length: 19; V gene: TRBV24-1; D gene: TRBD2; clone size: once; CDR3 DNA: TGTGCCACCAGTGATTTGACGGTGCGGGAGGGGAGGGTGCAAGAGACCCAGTACTTC; CDR3 protein: CATSDLTVREGRVQETQYF
J gene: TRBJ2-7; CDR3 length: 15; V gene: TRBV21-1; D gene: -; clone size: -; CDR3 DNA: TGTGCCAGCAGCAAAGATAAAGCTCAGGTCTCCGAGCAGTACTTC; CDR3 protein: CASSKDKAQVSEQYF
J gene: TRBJ2-1; CDR3 length: 15; V gene: TRBV18; D gene: TRBD2; clone size: -; CDR3 DNA: TGTGCCAGCTCACCGAGGACTAGCGGGGGGAATGAGCAGTTCTTC; CDR3 protein: CASSPRTSGGNEQFF
J gene: TRBJ1-4; CDR3 length: 18; V gene: TRBV6-4; D gene: TRBD1; clone size: -; CDR3 DNA: TGTGCCAGCAGTGACCCAAGAAGCCGGGACAGGATTAATGAAAAACTGTTTTTT; CDR3 protein: CASSDPRSRDRINEKLFF
J gene: TRBJ2-3; CDR3 length: 14; V gene: TRBV5-1; D gene: TRBD1; clone size: -; CDR3 DNA: TGCGCCAGCAGCTTGGGGCAGGGGGTGGATACGCAGTATTTT; CDR3 protein: CASSLGQGVDTQYF
J gene: TRBJ1-5; CDR3 length: 15; V gene: TRBV6-5; D gene: -; clone size: -; CDR3 DNA: TGTGCCAGCAGCCAGGCCCGGGGCAGTGTGGGGCCCCAGCATTTT; CDR3 protein: CASSQARGSVGPQHF
J gene: TRBJ2-2; CDR3 length: 13; V gene: TRBV7-2; D gene: -; clone size: -; CDR3 DNA: TGTGCCAGCAGCTTCATAGAAACCGGGGAGCTGTTTTTT; CDR3 protein: CASSFIETGELFF
J gene: TRBJ2-7; CDR3 length: 13; V gene: TRBV4-3; D gene: -; clone size: once; CDR3 DNA: TGCGCCAGCAGCCAAGATGCGGGAACCGAGCAGTACTTC; CDR3 protein: CASSQDAGTEQYF
J gene: TRBJ2-5; CDR3 length: 16; V gene: TRBV5-4; D gene: TRBD2; clone size: once; CDR3 DNA: TGTGCCAGCAGGGGCAACGGGGGGGGATTCCAAGAGACCCAGTACTTC; CDR3 protein: CASRGNGGGFQETQYF
J gene: TRBJ2-1; CDR3 length: 16; V gene: TRBV14; D gene: TRBD1; clone size: -; CDR3 DNA: TGTGCCAGCAGCCAAACGGGACAGGGGTGGGGCGGTGAGCAGTTCTTC; CDR3 protein: CASSQTGQGWGGEQFF
J gene: TRBJ1-5; CDR3 length: 18; V gene: TRBV6-2/TRBV6-3; D gene: -; clone size: few; CDR3 DNA: TGTGCCAGCAGTTACTCAAATTTCCGGGGGTTAAGCAATCAGCCCCAGCATTTT; CDR3 protein: CASSYSNFRGLSNQPQHF
J gene: TRBJ2-7; CDR3 length: 14; V gene: TRBV5-5; D gene: -; clone size: -; CDR3 DNA: TGTGCCAGCAGCTTGGGGGCGCAGGGTTACGAGCAGTACTTC; CDR3 protein: CASSLGAQGYEQYF
J gene: TRBJ2-1; CDR3 length: 13; V gene: TRBV10-3; D gene: -; clone size: -; CDR3 DNA: TGTGCCATCGGAATAGCAGGCACCTACGCGCTGTTCTTC; CDR3 protein: CAIGIAGTYALFF
J gene: TRBJ2-7; CDR3 length: 16; V gene: TRBV11-2; D gene: -; clone size: -; CDR3 DNA: TGTGCCAGCAGCTTAGGGGGTCGGGGAGTAGGGCTCGAGCAGTACTTC; CDR3 protein: CASSLGGRGVGLEQYF
J gene: TRBJ1-1; CDR3 length: 14; V gene: TRBV4-3; D gene: -; clone size: -; CDR3 DNA: TGCGCCAGCAGCCAAGTAAGGGTCAGGGGTGAAGCTTTCTTT; CDR3 protein: CASSQVRVRGEAFF
J gene: TRBJ2-2; CDR3 length: 13; V gene: TRBV7-2; D gene: -; clone size: few; CDR3 DNA: TGTGCCAGCAGCTTATGGATGCCCGGGGAGCTGTTTTTT; CDR3 protein: CASSLWMPGELFF
J gene: TRBJ1-1; CDR3 length: 13; V gene: TRBV6-1; D gene: -; clone size: -; CDR3 DNA: TGTGCCAGCAGTGAACAGCGTAGCCCTGAAGCTTTCTTT; CDR3 protein: CASSEQRSPEAFF
J gene: TRBJ2-1; CDR3 length: 13; V gene: TRBV18; D gene: TRBD1; clone size: -; CDR3 DNA: TGTGCCAGCTCACGCGGACAGGTGGGTGAGCAGTTCTTC; CDR3 protein: CASSRGQVGEQFF
J gene: TRBJ2-1; CDR3 length: 15; V gene: TRBV18; D gene: -; clone size: -; CDR3 DNA: TGTGCCAGCTCACCACCGGGGACGGCGTACAATGAGCAGTTCTTC; CDR3 protein: CASSPPGTAYNEQFF